This TCR beta chain was retrieved from a study of PD-L1 blockade in urothelial cancer. Whole-study context: The patients had undergone anywhere from 0 to 3 prior chemotherapy regimens.

Trimming left V 0 bases short and J 5 bases short, with 6 bases between. This CDR3 contains 13 residues. From germline, CDR1 is LGHNA and CDR2 YNFKEQ. Measured with immunoSEQ multiplex PCR; TCRdb has only the in-frame clones, and not every one. This table holds fewer than 75,000 clones, 80% to 90% found once. The receptor's source is a man aged 65 to 85 with urothelial cancer. The source was PBMCs, collected around atezolizumab (anti-PD-L1) treatment. This chain joins TRBV4-2 and TRBJ2-3; D remains ambiguous. The CDR3 loop reads CASSQEQRDTQYF. CDR3 in DNA: TGTGCCAGCAGCCAAGAGCAGCGAGATACGCAGTATTTT.